The clone carrying this T cell receptor beta chain was detected once. Its antigen remains unknown. The sample is drawn from a study of immune evolution from preneoplasia to lung adenocarcinoma. Study observations and caveats: Later-stage lesions appeared to have more T cells, more diversity, less clonality. Normal lung had the highest top T cell clone frequencies. Compared with EGFR-mutant or double wild-type lesions, KRAS-mutant nodules were more clonal.

V lost 5 bases, J lost 1 base, and 17 bases lay in between. The CDR3 has 16 amino acids. Germline V gene data show CDR1 as MDHEN and CDR2 as SYDVKM. Resections took place in Japan or China from about 2014 to 2017. Assay: immunoSEQ multiplex PCR; the TCRdb copy retains only in-frame clones and omits some. The data hold about 6,100 clones, with 70% to 80% observed a single time. This chain links TRBV28 with TRBJ1-1, with TRBD1 as a possible D gene (5 bases). The source material was FFPE minimally invasive lung adenocarcinoma tissue. This clonotype was sampled from a person aged 45-69 years with lung adenocarcinoma. The CDR3 loop is CASSQTGDPENTEAFF. CDR3 DNA: TGTGCCAGCAGTCAGACGGGGGACCCGGAGAACACTGAAGCTTTCTTT.